One sample yielded the 27 T cell receptor beta chains listed below, sequenced in a study of OX40 agonist ivuxolimab in advanced cancers. Sequencing was performed with immunoSEQ multiplex PCR; in TCRdb, only in-frame clones are kept and a portion is missing. This table has 42,000 or so clones, 82% appearing once. Sequences were derived from CD4+ or CD8+ T cells sorted from blood, sampled in a trial of the OX40 agonist ivuxolimab. The receptors derive from an adult with an advanced solid tumor such as melanoma, head and neck, liver or kidney cancer.

The chain carries TRBV27 and TRBJ1-1; no firm D call. The ends were cut back, 6 bases at V and 3 bases at J, with 14 bases in the middle. Germline CDR1 and CDR2: MNHEY and SMNVEV (reference sequence). The CDR3 sequence is 14 residues long. CDR3 sequence (DNA): TGTGCCAGCAGGTTTGGAGGGTGGGACACTGAAGCTTTCTTT. Protein sequence: CASRFGGWDTEAFF.

This clone was observed a few times. V usage is TRBV7-9 and J usage is TRBJ2-2, with D unresolved. CDR1 and CDR2 from the germline V gene are SEHNR and FQNEAQ (reference sequence). The V and J ends lost 8 bases and 2 bases respectively, with 6 bases between them. CDR3 length: 12 residues. Here the CDR3 DNA reads TGTGCCAGCGCGGACAACACCGGGGAGCTGTTTTTT. This translates into CASADNTGELFF.

The chain is built from TRBV7-2 and TRBJ2-5, with 7 bases matching TRBD2. After removal of 2 bases from V and 3 bases from J, the junction contained 12 bases not matched to a gene. CDR1 and CDR2 (germline): SGHTA, FQGNSA. CDR3 size: 17 residues. In DNA form, the CDR3 reads TGTGCCAGCAGCTTAAGCTACTGGCCTAGCGGTAAAGAGACCCAGTACTTC. Its protein is CASSLSYWPSGKETQYF.

This chain connects TRBV9 to TRBJ1-6, with D possibly matching TRBD1 (5 bases). Trimming pared 4 bases from V and 5 bases from J, leaving 13 bases between. CDR1 is SGDLS, CDR2 YYNGEE, per germline. The CDR3 contains 15 residues. As DNA, the CDR3 is TGTGCCAGCAGCTCAGGGACGGGAAATAATTCACCCCTCCACTTT. Its translation: CASSSGTGNNSPLHF.

The CDR3 sequence: CASSYSKGGRGNEQFF. As DNA, the CDR3 is TGTGCCAGCAGTTACTCGAAGGGCGGGAGAGGAAATGAGCAGTTCTTC. The chain combines TRBV6-6 with TRBJ2-1, with 7 bases identical to TRBD2. The germline CDR1 and CDR2 sequences are MNHNY and SVGAGI (reference sequence). This CDR3 is built from 16 residues. Germline trimming cut 0 bases from V and 7 bases from J; bases unmatched to any gene: 9.

This chain links TRBV6-5 with TRBJ1-5; TRBD1 is a possible D gene (6 bases). This CDR3 comprises 15 residues. Germline values: CDR1 MNHEY, CDR2 SVGAGI. V was cut by 6 bases and J by 4 bases, with 16 bases left in between. CDR3 sequence (DNA): TGTGCCAGCAGCCACGTTTGGGGGGCGAATCAGCCCCAGCATTTT. Amino acid sequence: CASSHVWGANQPQHF.

V and J are TRBV4-2 and TRBJ1-2, with 7 nucleotides matching TRBD1. V lost 3 bases, J lost 8 bases, and 12 bases stayed unmatched. The CDR3 covers 15 residues. Germline V gene lookup returns CDR1 LGHNA and CDR2 YNFKEQ. CDR3 loop: CASSQGGTGDGGYTF. The CDR3 DNA is TGTGCCAGCAGCCAGGGCGGAACAGGGGACGGGGGCTACACCTTC.

The chain recombines TRBV6-4 with TRBJ2-3; 7 bases are a match to TRBD2. Looked up from germline, CDR1 is MRHNA and CDR2 is SNTAGT. The CDR3 totals 13 residues. The junction had 6 bases not matched to a gene; V was cut back by 6 bases and J by 6 bases. As DNA, the CDR3 is TGTGCCAGCAGCGCGGGAGCAGGGGATACGCAGTATTTT. Its translation: CASSAGAGDTQYF.

The chain joins TRBV6-6 to TRBJ2-3; the match to TRBD2 covers 7 bases. Germline lookup yields CDR1 MNHNY and CDR2 SVGAGI (reference sequence). This CDR3 is 15 amino acids long. V dropped 4 bases and J dropped 3; count of bases not matched to a gene: 7. CDR3 in amino acids: CASSSPAGWTDTQYF. CDR3 nucleotide sequence: TGTGCCAGCAGTTCTCCAGCGGGATGGACAGATACGCAGTATTTT.

V and J are TRBV5-1 and TRBJ2-7; 12 bases are a match to TRBD2. Losses at the gene ends were 3 bases for V and 0 bases for J; bases not matched to a gene: 10. The CDR3 loop spans 18 amino acids. Germline CDR1 is SGHRS and CDR2 is YFSETQ. The CDR3 sequence is CASSSRTSGETSSYEQYF. Here the CDR3 DNA reads TGCGCCAGCAGCTCTCGGACTAGCGGGGAAACTAGCTCCTACGAGCAGTACTTC. Based on the CDR3 plus reference TRBV5-1 and TRBJ2-7, the full variable domain is KAGVTQTPRYLIKTRGQQVTLSCSPISGHRSVSWYQQTPGQGLQFLFEYFSETQRNKGNFPGRFSGRQFSNSRSEMNVSTLELGDSALYLCASSSRTSGETSSYEQYFGPGTRLTVT.

This chain joins TRBV27 and TRBJ1-5; D might be TRBD1 (5 bases). The CDR3 has 14 residues. The V end lost 6 bases, the J end lost 3 bases, and 12 bases lay between the germline ends. Germline V gene data show CDR1 as MNHEY and CDR2 as SMNVEV (reference sequence). CDR3 residues: CASRMGTTNQPQHF. In nucleotides, the CDR3 is TGTGCCAGCAGAATGGGGACCACCAATCAGCCCCAGCATTTT.

This clone was observed many times. The rearrangement joins TRBV11-1 to TRBJ1-1; D perhaps matches TRBD1 (5 bases). This CDR3 is built from 13 residues. V lost 3 bases, J lost 8 bases, and 13 bases lay in between. Germline V gene data show CDR1 as SGHAT and CDR2 as FQDESV (reference sequence). The CDR3 region is CASSFEGSAEAFF. The CDR3 coding sequence is TGTGCCAGCAGCTTCGAGGGGAGTGCGGAAGCTTTCTTT.

V and J are TRBV5-6 and TRBJ1-1, with D possibly matching TRBD1 (5 bases). The germline CDR1 and CDR2 sequences are SGHDT and YYEEEE. V dropped 0 bases and J dropped 7 bases, with 16 bases sitting between them. The CDR3 runs to 15 residues. The CDR3 DNA is TGTGCCAGCAGCTTGGACACCGGGGGGAGAGGTGAAGCTTTCTTT. As protein: CASSLDTGGRGEAFF.

V usage is TRBV7-7 and J usage is TRBJ2-4; no clear D gene. V was clipped by 1 base and J by 3 bases, with 19 bases between them. In germline, CDR1 is SSHAT, CDR2 FNYEAQ (reference sequence). CDR3 length: 18 amino acids. The CDR3 protein is CASSLERFRLLSKNIQYF. The CDR3 DNA sequence: TGTGCCAGCAGCTTAGAGAGGTTTCGGCTTCTGAGCAAAAACATTCAGTACTTC.

The chain links TRBV18 to TRBJ2-5; D possibly corresponds to TRBD2 (6 bases). The germline CDR1 and CDR2 sequences are KGHSH and LQKENI. V lost 0 bases and J 9 bases, leaving 14 bases between the germline ends. CDR3 size: 14 residues. CDR3 sequence (DNA): TGTGCCAGCTCACCACCGGCGGACGGAGGGCCCCAGTACTTC. Its protein product is CASSPPADGGPQYF.

This clone was seen a handful of times. Other DNA sequences within the sample encode an identical CDR3. The chain joins TRBV7-8 to TRBJ2-1, with D perhaps matching TRBD1 (6 bases). CDR1 is SGHVS and CDR2 is FQNEAQ in the germline V gene. This CDR3 contains 15 residues. V lost 0 bases, J lost 4 bases, and 10 bases lay in between. The CDR3 nucleotides read TGTGCCAGCAGCTTAGCGGGGGCAGCGTACAATGAGCAGTTCTTC. This sequence encodes CASSLAGAAYNEQFF. The full variable domain, rest sourced from reference TRBV7-8 and TRBJ2-1, is GAGVSQSPRYKVAKRGQDVALRCDPISGHVSLFWYQQALGQGPEFLTYFQNEAQLDKSGLPSDRFFAERPEGSVSTLKIQRTQQEDSAVYLCASSLAGAAYNEQFFGPGTRLTVL.

The chain is built from TRBV29-1 and TRBJ1-1; D remains ambiguous. This CDR3 region has 14 residues. The germline gives CDR1 SQVTM, CDR2 ANQGSEA. V lost 6 bases and J 0 bases, leaving 14 bases between the germline ends. CDR3 in amino acids: CSVGRATMNTEAFF. In nucleotides, the CDR3 is TGCAGCGTAGGGCGAGCCACCATGAACACTGAAGCTTTCTTT.

The chain has TRBV7-3 and TRBJ2-3, with 7 bases lining up with TRBD1. With 2 bases clipped from V and 6 bases from J, the junction kept 8 bases outside the gene matches. CDR3 length equals 15 residues. Per the germline V gene, CDR1 is SGHTA and CDR2 is FQGTGA. The DNA of the CDR3 is TGTGCCAGCAGCTTAGGGACAGCCGGTGGGGATACGCAGTATTTT. Its translation is CASSLGTAGGDTQYF.

About this clone itself: Different DNA sequences within this sample yield the same CDR3. CDR3 DNA: TGTGCCAGCATCCCAACAGGGACCTATGGCTACACCTTC. This codes for CASIPTGTYGYTF. This chain joins TRBV6-1 and TRBJ1-2, with D possibly being TRBD1 (6 bases). Germline loops: CDR1 MNHNS, CDR2 SASEGT. Trimming took off 7 bases at V and 4 bases at J, with 13 bases between the two ends. CDR3 length: 13 residues.

This chain joins TRBV27 and TRBJ2-5, with D perhaps being TRBD1 or TRBD2 (6 bases each). V shed 1 base and J shed 10 bases, with 22 bases lying between them. From germline, CDR1 is MNHEY and CDR2 SMNVEV (reference sequence). CDR3 length equals 16 residues. The CDR3 loop is CASSLYPGGGTFDQYF. The CDR3 DNA reads as TGTGCCAGCAGTTTATACCCAGGAGGGGGGACTTTCGACCAGTACTTC.

The chain has TRBV28 and TRBJ2-2, with 12 nucleotides matching TRBD2. V dropped 3 bases and J dropped 4; count of bases not matched to a gene: 6. This CDR3 is 17 amino acids long. The germline V gene has CDR1 MDHEN and CDR2 SYDVKM. Here the CDR3 DNA reads TGTGCCAGCAGTTTCCCTCTACTAGCGGGGGGCACCGGGGAGCTGTTTTTT. As protein: CASSFPLLAGGTGELFF.

The chain combines TRBV6-5 with TRBJ1-1; a possible D gene is TRBD1 (6 bases). The CDR3 is made up of 14 amino acids. Trimming shortened V by 6 bases and J by 1 base, and 12 bases separated the two germline ends. The V gene's germline CDR1 is MNHEY and CDR2 SVGAGI. The CDR3 reads CASRSGQTNTEAFF. CDR3 in DNA: TGTGCCAGCAGGTCTGGACAGACGAACACTGAAGCTTTCTTT.

The chain has TRBV7-6 and TRBJ1-4; 7 bases are shared with TRBD1. Germline values: CDR1 SGHVS, CDR2 FNYEAQ. This CDR3 has 15 residues. V lost 5 bases to trimming and J lost 3 bases; unmatched junction nucleotides: 6. The CDR3 bases are TGTGCCAGCAGCCGACAGGGAAGGCCTAATGAAAAACTGTTTTTT. Its translation: CASSRQGRPNEKLFF.

The chain couples TRBV27 to TRBJ2-1, with 7 bases that match TRBD2. This CDR3 is 15 amino acids long. Germline CDR1 is MNHEY and CDR2 is SMNVEV (reference sequence). Trimming cost V 2 bases and J 4 bases; bases outside gene matches: 5. CDR3 in DNA: TGTGCCAGCAGTTTACTAGCGGATCCTTACAATGAGCAGTTCTTC. Translated: CASSLLADPYNEQFF.

This clone appeared a single time. The CDR3 DNA reads TGTGCCAGCAGCCACTCTAGCGTAGGGACTAAAAACATTCAGTACTTC. This codes for CASSHSSVGTKNIQYF. V is TRBV14 and J is TRBJ2-4; D perhaps matches TRBD2 (6 bases). Per germline, CDR1 SGHDN and CDR2 FVKESK. Trimming removed 3 bases at V and 4 bases at J, with 16 bases between. The CDR3 runs 16 residues.

The rearrangement uses TRBV14 and TRBJ2-1, with TRBD1 matching 7 bases. The CDR3 is 17 residues long. Per germline, CDR1 SGHDN and CDR2 FVKESK. Trimming at V came to 0 bases and at J to 2 bases, leaving 7 bases not matched to a gene. Written as DNA, the CDR3 is TGTGCCAGCAGCCAAGATGGTAGAGGGGGCCCCTACAATGAGCAGTTCTTC. It codes for CASSQDGRGGPYNEQFF.

The V and J genes are TRBV5-1 and TRBJ2-7; D is unclear. The V gene's germline CDR1 is SGHRS and CDR2 YFSETQ. The germline V and J ends were trimmed by 0 bases and 6 bases, with 13 bases remaining between them. The CDR3 has 14 residues. The DNA of the CDR3 is TGCGCCAGCAGCTTGGGACCATCGGTCCGCGAGCAGTACTTC. Amino acids: CASSLGPSVREQYF.